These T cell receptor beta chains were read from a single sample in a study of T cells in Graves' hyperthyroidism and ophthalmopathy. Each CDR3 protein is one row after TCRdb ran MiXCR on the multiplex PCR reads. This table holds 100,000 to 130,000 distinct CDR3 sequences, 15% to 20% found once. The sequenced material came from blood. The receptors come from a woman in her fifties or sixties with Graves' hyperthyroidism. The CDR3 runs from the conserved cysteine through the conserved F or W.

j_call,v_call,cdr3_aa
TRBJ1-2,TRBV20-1,CSAKDDRDGYTF
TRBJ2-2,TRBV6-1,CASSSQFGWLTGELFF
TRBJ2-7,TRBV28,CASSGTSGTGLYEQYF
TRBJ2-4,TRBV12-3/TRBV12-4,CASSLWGQDIQYF
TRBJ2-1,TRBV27,CASRREGNEQFF
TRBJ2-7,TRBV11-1,CASSSDRGSYEQYF
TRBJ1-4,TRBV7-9,CASSGQGLNEKLFF
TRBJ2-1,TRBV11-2,CASSSRTNYNEQFF
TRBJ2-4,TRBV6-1,CASSEGTSGTLAKNIQYF
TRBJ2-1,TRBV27,CASSGIDNEQFF
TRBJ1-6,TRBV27,CASSNNRDLHF
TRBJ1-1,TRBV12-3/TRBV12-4,CASSKVRGSGTEAFF
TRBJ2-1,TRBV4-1,CASSQDTGSPAYNEQFF
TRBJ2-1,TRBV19,CASSISRLAGGNEQFF
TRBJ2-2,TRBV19,CASTLDRYTSGELFF
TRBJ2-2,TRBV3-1,CASSQGQGGTGELFF
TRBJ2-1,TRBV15,CATSVDWNNEQFF
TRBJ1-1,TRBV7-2,CASSIRGGGITEAFF
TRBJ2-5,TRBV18,CASSLSGVQETQYF
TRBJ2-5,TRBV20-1,CSASPDRQETQYF
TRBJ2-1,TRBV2,CASSEGPGGRGRRYNEQFF
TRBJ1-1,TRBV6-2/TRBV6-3,CASSALGQTNTEAFF
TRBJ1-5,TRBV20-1,CSASGGTGPQHF
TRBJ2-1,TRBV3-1,CAGSPEGITYNEQFF
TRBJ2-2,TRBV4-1,CASSQNYAGRNTGELFF
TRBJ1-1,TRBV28,CASTLRHTEAFF
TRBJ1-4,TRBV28,CASLQGGSRNEKLFF
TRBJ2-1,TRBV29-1,CSVEGLASINDEQFF
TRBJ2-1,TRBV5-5,CASQNQRSPVHEQFF
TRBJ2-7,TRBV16,CASSPGGGWSEQYF
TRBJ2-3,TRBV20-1,CSGPSGFTDTQYF
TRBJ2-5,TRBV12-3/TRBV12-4,CASSRVEGTHQETQYF
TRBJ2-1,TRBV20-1,CSARRLADYNEQFF
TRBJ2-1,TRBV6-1,CASKIQRELRGEQFF
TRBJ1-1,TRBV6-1,CASSQDVPEAFF
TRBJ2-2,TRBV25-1,CASSDPVGIDTGELFF
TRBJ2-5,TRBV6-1,CASSVGNQETQYF
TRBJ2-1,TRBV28,CASSSRLAGGLVMGPDEQFF
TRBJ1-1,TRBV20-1,CSAGGYTEAFF
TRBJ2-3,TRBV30,CAWSVLDNSDTQYF
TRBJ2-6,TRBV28,CASSLWANSGANVLTF
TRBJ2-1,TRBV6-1,CASSEEGKRNEQFF
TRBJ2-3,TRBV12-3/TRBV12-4,CASSPGPPVRGTDTQYF
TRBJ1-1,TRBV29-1,CSVEDPRTGRNTEAFF
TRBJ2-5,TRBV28,CASSFGTSGVNPQYF
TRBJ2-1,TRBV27,CASSLSWGGGNEQFF
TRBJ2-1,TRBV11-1,CASSSRRENEQFF
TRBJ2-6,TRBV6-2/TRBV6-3,CASSHDRFGANVLTF
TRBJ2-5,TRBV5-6,CASSSLGTQVTQYF
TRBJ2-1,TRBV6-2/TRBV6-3,CASSPGHEQFF